Sequencing of this TCR beta chain was carried out in a study of CD8 T cells in ankylosing spondylitis. Study-level results: A number of the motif variants had already been described in reactive arthritis synovial fluid and blood. As reported, disease-linked clones showed significant enrichment in matched ankylosing spondylitis synovial fluid. Made up of 7 to 9 highly homologous variants, a TCR beta motif appeared characteristic of ankylosing spondylitis blood.

The CDR3 length is 15 residues. Germline-derived CDR1 and CDR2 are DFQATT and SNEGSKA (reference sequence). The ends lost 6 bases at V and 3 bases at J; junction bases unmatched: 6. Quantitative 5'-RACE with molecular barcodes generated TCR beta libraries. MiXCR was run by TCRdb on the 5' RACE reads, yielding one entry per CDR3 protein. The profile shows 250,000 or so distinct CDR3 sequences, 20% to 30% of them singletons. With respect to this clonotype: No antigen is known for it.

Sequencing was performed on blood, either unsorted or a sorted T cell fraction (not recorded which). The clonotype comes from a male donor with ankylosing spondylitis or in good health (not recorded which). The J gene is TRBJ2-1, the V gene TRBV20-1; 12 positions agree with TRBD2. The CDR3 nucleotides read TGCAGTGCCCGACTAGCGGGGGCCCTCTACAATGAGCAGTTCTTC. Residues: CSARLAGALYNEQFF.